These 11 T cell receptor beta chains share one sample of origin, sequenced in a study of CD8+ T cells in alopecia areata. Regarding treatment: oral pan-JAK inhibitor, 5-10 mg twice daily. cDNA prepared by RNA extraction and subsequent reverse transcription served as the template for sequencing. Sequencing used immunoSEQ multiplex PCR; TCRdb keeps in-frame clones, though not all of them. The top ten hold 15% to 18% of the sample, which has roughly 100,000 clones, approximately 66% seen once. This sample comprised CD8+ T cells sorted from blood, obtained at week 4, from a patient treated with tofacitinib. These receptors were taken from a human donor with alopecia areata.

This clone appeared a single time. V usage is TRBV11-1 and J usage is TRBJ2-7; D remains ambiguous. Looked up from germline, CDR1 is SGHAT and CDR2 is FQDESV (reference sequence). The CDR3 has 15 residues. V was clipped by 5 bases and J by 6 bases, with 20 bases between them. The CDR3 protein is CASSLGTEVASEQYF. In DNA, the CDR3 is TGTGCCAGCAGCCTGGGTACAGAGGTCGCGAGCGAGCAGTACTTC.

V gene TRBV2 combines with J gene TRBJ2-1; D unclear. The V gene's germline CDR1 is SNHLY and CDR2 FYNNEI. With 4 bases removed from V and 5 bases from J, the gap between germline ends came to 9 bases. The CDR3 spans 13 residues. The CDR3, as DNA: TGTGCCAGCAGTGGTCTTTACAACAATGAGCAGTTCTTC. It yields the protein CASSGLYNNEQFF.

V gene TRBV27 combines with J gene TRBJ1-5; D is undetermined. The CDR3 is made up of 17 amino acids. In germline, CDR1 is MNHEY, CDR2 SMNVEV (reference sequence). The V end lost 2 bases, the J end lost 0 bases, and 14 bases lay between the germline ends. The CDR3: CASSLTKPAYSNQPQHF. CDR3 nucleotides: TGTGCCAGCAGTTTAACTAAGCCAGCCTATAGCAATCAGCCCCAGCATTTT.

The chain recombines TRBV9 with TRBJ2-2; D perhaps matches TRBD2 (5 bases). From germline, CDR1 is SGDLS and CDR2 YYNGEE. V was shortened by 0 bases and J by 4 bases, with 16 bases between the two germline ends. The CDR3 is made up of 17 amino acids. The CDR3 loop reads CASSVGSGLGGTGELFF. The CDR3 DNA follows: TGTGCCAGCAGCGTAGGATCGGGGTTAGGAGGCACCGGGGAGCTGTTTTTT. Full variable domain (outside the CDR3, taken from reference TRBV9 and TRBJ2-2): DSGVTQTPKHLITATGQRVTLRCSPRSGDLSVYWYQQSLDQGLQFLIQYYNGEERAKGNILERFSAQQFPDLHSELNLSSLELGDSALYFCASSVGSGLGGTGELFFGEGSRLTVL.

This clone was detected only a few times. The V call is TRBV10-3, the J call TRBJ2-3; D unresolved. V lost 6 bases and J lost 2, with 12 bases in between. Germline V gene lookup returns CDR1 ENHRY and CDR2 SYGVKD. This CDR3 spans 14 amino acids. The CDR3 nucleotides read TGTGCCATCAGGGGTGGGTCAGCCACAGATACGCAGTATTTT. Translating gives CAIRGGSATDTQYF.

This rearrangement joins TRBV7-3 to TRBJ2-1; TRBD2 matches 13 bases. The CDR3 loop spans 15 amino acids. Looked up from germline, CDR1 is SGHTA and CDR2 is FQGTGA. The V gene end was trimmed by 4 bases and the J gene end by 10 bases; junction bases not matched to a gene: 7. The CDR3 nucleotides read TGTGCCAGCAGCTCCGGGACTAGCGGGGAGAAGGAGCAGTTCTTC. This gives the protein CASSSGTSGEKEQFF. The full variable domain, completed using reference TRBV7-3 and TRBJ2-1, is GAGVSQTPSNKVTEKGKYVELRCDPISGHTALYWYRQSLGQGPEFLIYFQGTGAADDSGLPNDRFFAVRPEGSVSTLKIQRTERGDSAVYLCASSSGTSGEKEQFFGPGTRLTVL.

This chain joins TRBV27 and TRBJ1-1, with 9 bases identical to TRBD1. V trimming: 6 bases; J trimming: 3 bases; junction bases outside the gene matches: 8. CDR1 is MNHEY, CDR2 SMNVEV, per germline (reference sequence). CDR3 size: 15 residues. In nucleotides, the CDR3 is TGTGCCAGCAGGGCGACAGGGGGTTGGGACACTGAAGCTTTCTTT. Its translation is CASRATGGWDTEAFF.

The J gene is TRBJ2-1, the V gene TRBV11-2; no reliable D call. From germline, CDR1 is SGHAT and CDR2 FQNNGV. This CDR3 contains 19 residues. V dropped 2 bases and J dropped 0 bases, with 20 bases sitting between them. The chain's CDR3 is CASSLLFARTASSYNEQFF. The CDR3 coding sequence is TGTGCCAGCAGCTTACTTTTTGCACGGACGGCTAGCTCCTACAATGAGCAGTTCTTC.

The rearrangement uses TRBV27 and TRBJ1-5; D is unresolved. This CDR3 is built from 14 residues. The germline gives CDR1 MNHEY, CDR2 SMNVEV (reference sequence). Deletions cut 3 bases from V and 9 bases from J, with 15 bases between. CDR3 in DNA: TGTGCCAGCAGTTTCGGACCAGCAATCGCGCCCCAGCATTTT. Translating gives CASSFGPAIAPQHF.

A few counts support this clone. J is TRBJ2-7 and V is TRBV29-1; 10 positions agree with TRBD2. Germline V gene lookup returns CDR1 SQVTM and CDR2 ANQGSEA. The length of the CDR3 is 18 residues. Unmatched junction bases numbered 20, after V lost 7 bases and J lost 2 bases. Here the CDR3 reads CSAIPGVVAGGLTYEQYF. The CDR3 nucleotides read TGCAGCGCCATTCCCGGGGTAGTAGCGGGGGGACTTACCTACGAGCAGTACTTC.

This clone was picked up a small number of times. J is TRBJ2-6 and V is TRBV15; D possibly matches TRBD1 or TRBD2 (5 bases each). V lost 0 bases and J lost 1, with 13 bases in between. The CDR3 covers 18 residues. Germline-derived CDR1 and CDR2 are LNHNV and YYDKDF (reference sequence). The CDR3 here is CATSRERGLGSGANVLTF. The DNA for the CDR3 is TGTGCCACCAGCAGAGAGAGGGGTTTAGGGTCTGGGGCCAACGTCCTGACTTTC. The whole variable domain, filled in from reference TRBV15 and TRBJ2-6, reads DAMVIQNPRYQVTQFGKPVTLSCSQTLNHNVMYWYQQKSSQAPKLLFHYYDKDFNNEADTPDNFQSRRPNTSFCFLDIRSPGLGDTAMYLCATSRERGLGSGANVLTFGAGSRLTVL.